The T cell receptor (beta chain) under discussion was sequenced for a study of blood T cell repertoires in COVID-19. In the original analysis: Cell counts per sample came from amplifying reference gene primers. TCRdb's copy holds only in-frame clones and misses some; the assay was immunoSEQ multiplex PCR. V, J and clone size were drawn from that table, and D and trimming were deduced from the DNA. This sample has around 290,000 clones; around 89% occur once, and the top ten carry around 2%. This clone was counted once. This clonotype originated in a woman between 55 and 75 years old in a cohort exposed to, infected with or recovered from COVID-19 (not recorded which). Sequencing was done on a sample of PBMCs or T cells enriched from blood (not recorded which).

The CDR3 DNA is TGTGCCAGCAGCTTGCCGGGGAATCAGGTTGGCTACACCTTC. Its translation: CASSLPGNQVGYTF. The J gene is TRBJ1-2, the V gene TRBV5-4; unclear D gene. CDR3 length: 14 amino acids. V was trimmed by 1 base and J by 7 bases, leaving 14 bases between them. The V gene's germline CDR1 is SGHNT and CDR2 YYREEE (reference sequence). Full variable domain (remainder filled in from reference TRBV5-4 and TRBJ1-2): ETGVTQSPTHLIKTRGQQVTLRCSSQSGHNTVSWYQQALGQGPQFIFQYYREEENGRGNFPPRFSGLQFPNYSSELNVNALELDDSALYLCASSLPGNQVGYTFGSGTRLTVV.